A single sample is the source of the 16 T cell receptor beta chains below, sequenced in a study of beta chain features in type 1 diabetes. All of the isolated RNA was reverse transcribed, so expressed TCRB transcripts were sequenced. Clones were sequenced by immunoSEQ multiplex PCR, and TCRdb holds only the in-frame ones, with some missing. The sample holds about 240,000 clones, 25% to 30% seen once. Sequenced material: central memory CD4+ T cells from blood. These receptors all come from a man aged 25-45 years in good health.

V usage is TRBV18 and J usage is TRBJ1-1; weak D call: TRBD1 (6 bases). This CDR3 comprises 18 residues. Germline V CDR1 and CDR2: KGHSH, LQKENI. Trimming stripped 3 bases from V and 0 bases from J, with 20 bases between. The CDR3 reads CASSPQRGGISMNTEAFF. For the CDR3, the DNA is TGTGCCAGCTCACCCCAAAGGGGGGGGATCTCAATGAACACTGAAGCTTTCTTT.

This clone was seen many times. This chain uses TRBV28 with TRBJ2-4, with 7 bases lining up with TRBD1. The CDR3 extends over 15 amino acids. After removal of 5 bases from V and 0 bases from J, the junction contained 4 bases not matched to a gene. Germline values: CDR1 MDHEN, CDR2 SYDVKM. This chain's CDR3 is CASSLGTVAKNIQYF. CDR3 nucleotides: TGTGCCAGCAGTCTAGGGACAGTAGCCAAAAACATTCAGTACTTC.

This chain uses TRBV28 with TRBJ2-3, with D perhaps matching TRBD2 (6 bases). This CDR3 spans 14 amino acids. The V gene's germline CDR1 is MDHEN and CDR2 SYDVKM. The V and J ends lost 3 bases and 1 base respectively, with 8 bases between them. CDR3 protein: CASSFQRGTDTQYF. CDR3 coding DNA: TGTGCCAGCAGTTTTCAGCGGGGCACAGATACGCAGTATTTT.

This chain uses TRBV10-1 with TRBJ2-7; TRBD1 is a possible D gene (7 bases). The ends were cut back, 6 bases at V and 6 bases at J, with 15 bases in the middle. The CDR3 sequence is 13 residues long. Germline V CDR1 and CDR2: WNHNN, SYGVQD (reference sequence). The CDR3 region has the DNA TGCGCCAGCAGAGCCGGGACAGCGGGCGAGCAGTACTTC. Its translation: CASRAGTAGEQYF.

This chain joins TRBV7-2 and TRBJ2-3; TRBD2 agrees at 11 bases. The CDR3 sequence is 17 residues long. Germline CDR1 is SGHTA and CDR2 is FQGNSA. V was pared by 5 bases and J by 0 bases, with 7 bases of the junction left unmatched. Here the CDR3 reads CASSPRRTSGSTDTQYF. The CDR3 DNA follows: TGTGCCAGCAGCCCAAGAAGGACTAGCGGGAGCACAGATACGCAGTATTTT.

In its sample, this clone was seen once. A read error may be the cause here, since a much bigger clone is one base away. The chain carries TRBV2 and TRBJ1-2; D possibly corresponds to TRBD1 (6 bases). CDR1 and CDR2 from the germline V gene are SNHLY and FYNNEI. CDR3 length: 13 amino acids. With 5 bases removed from V and 3 bases from J, the gap between germline ends came to 10 bases. CDR3 loop: CASSLDRHYGYTF. CDR3 in DNA: TGTGCCAGCAGTCTAGACAGGCACTATGGCTACACCTTC.

The chain is built from TRBV30 and TRBJ2-2, with D tentatively TRBD1 (7 bases). The length of the CDR3 is 15 residues. V dropped 2 bases and J dropped 6 bases, with 16 bases sitting between them. From germline, CDR1 is GTSNPN and CDR2 SVGIG (reference sequence). CDR3 loop: CAWSPQGGWAGELFF. The CDR3, as DNA: TGTGCCTGGAGTCCTCAGGGGGGCTGGGCCGGGGAGCTGTTTTTT.

This clone was seen just once. The CDR3 nucleotides read TGCGCCAGCACTATAGGGGGGAGCACAGATACGCAGTATTTT. Translated: CASTIGGSTDTQYF. This chain links TRBV5-1 with TRBJ2-3; possibly TRBD1 or TRBD2 for D (6 bases each). The CDR3 length is 14 residues. Germline V lookup: CDR1 SGHRS, CDR2 YFSETQ. Trimming removed 6 bases at V and 0 bases at J, with 11 bases between.

This clone has just a few counts. The rearrangement joins TRBV5-6 to TRBJ2-6, with a tentative D call TRBD1 (5 bases). Per the germline V gene, CDR1 is SGHDT and CDR2 is YYEEEE. The V gene lost 5 bases and the J gene lost 3 bases, with 15 bases spanning the gap. CDR3 size: 16 residues. CDR3: CASSSAGLGGANVLTF. As DNA, the CDR3 is TGTGCCAGCAGTTCAGCAGGGTTAGGTGGGGCCAACGTCCTGACTTTC. Full variable domain (missing parts from reference TRBV5-6 and TRBJ2-6): DAGVTQSPTHLIKTRGQQVTLRCSPKSGHDTVSWYQQALGQGPQFIFQYYEEEERQRGNFPDRFSGHQFPNYSSELNVNALLLGDSALYLCASSSAGLGGANVLTFGAGSRLTVL.

This clone was detected many times. The J gene is TRBJ2-1, the V gene TRBV19; 8 bases line up with TRBD2. Germline values: CDR1 LNHDA, CDR2 SQIVND (reference sequence). The CDR3 spans 13 residues. Unmatched junction bases numbered 11, after V lost 10 bases and J lost 9 bases. The CDR3 coding sequence is TGTGCCACCTCACTAGCGGTCGTTGGTGAGCAGTTCTTC. It yields the protein CATSLAVVGEQFF.

The rearrangement links TRBV5-4 to TRBJ2-3; 9 bases are shared with TRBD1. Trimming took 6 bases from V and 6 from J; bases not matched to a gene: 5. This CDR3 has 13 residues. Germline CDR1 SGHNT, CDR2 YYREEE (reference sequence). In nucleotides, the CDR3 is TGTGCCAGCACCTTTACAGGGGGCGATACGCAGTATTTT. Amino acids: CASTFTGGDTQYF.

V gene TRBV6-1 combines with J gene TRBJ1-5; D is possibly TRBD1 (5 bases). From germline, CDR1 is MNHNS and CDR2 SASEGT. V was pared by 8 bases and J by 7 bases, with 12 bases between. The CDR3 sequence is 12 residues long. CDR3 residues: CASARWDQPQHF. DNA for the CDR3: TGTGCCAGCGCACGTTGGGACCAGCCCCAGCATTTT.

The chain uses TRBV11-2 and TRBJ2-7; 11 bases are a match to TRBD2. The CDR3 length is 16 residues. CDR1 is SGHAT, CDR2 FQNNGV, per germline. After removal of 5 bases from V and 0 bases from J, the junction contained 6 bases not matched to a gene. The CDR3 reads CASSHATSGNSYEQYF. CDR3 in DNA: TGTGCCAGCAGCCATGCGACTAGCGGGAACTCCTACGAGCAGTACTTC.

This clone was detected a few times. This chain connects TRBV5-6 to TRBJ1-1; 8 bases line up with TRBD1. Germline V CDR1 and CDR2: SGHDT, YYEEEE. The CDR3 extends over 18 amino acids. J was trimmed by 1 base and V by 6 bases; bases with no gene match: 17. CDR3: CASNFDRGWTGSNTEAFF. For the CDR3, the DNA is TGTGCCAGCAACTTCGATCGAGGGTGGACAGGGTCGAACACTGAAGCTTTCTTT.

This clone came up a few times. The chain joins TRBV7-2 to TRBJ1-5, with 10 bases identical to TRBD1. CDR3 length equals 17 residues. From germline, CDR1 is SGHTA and CDR2 FQGNSA. With V trimmed by 1 base and J by 7 bases, 10 bases remained unmatched. CDR3 loop: CASSLGRQGAFGQPQHF. The DNA for the CDR3 is TGTGCCAGCAGCTTAGGAAGACAGGGGGCGTTTGGGCAGCCCCAGCATTTT.

This clone showed up just once. The V call is TRBV6-5, the J call TRBJ2-1; 10 nucleotides line up with TRBD2. The CDR3 contains 16 residues. J lost 5 bases, V lost 2 bases, and 6 bases had no gene match. The germline V gene has CDR1 MNHEY and CDR2 SVGAGI. The CDR3 bases are TGTGCCAGCAGTTACGTAAGCGGGGGGGCCCACAATGAGCAGTTCTTC. Its protein is CASSYVSGGAHNEQFF.